The 32 T cell receptor beta chains reported below all come from one sample, sequenced in a study of T cells in localized non-small cell lung cancer. Using immunoSEQ multiplex PCR, the repertoire was profiled, and TCRdb retains in-frame clones only, with some absent. The table includes 20,000 to 30,000 clones, about four fifths detected once. This specimen was PBMCs, taken before any cancer treatment. The source is a man aged 40-75 years with stage II lung adenocarcinoma.

This chain joins TRBV9 and TRBJ2-1; D is possibly TRBD1 (6 bases). Germline V lookup: CDR1 SGDLS, CDR2 YYNGEE. This CDR3 contains 15 residues. The ends were cut back, 0 bases at V and 7 bases at J, with 14 bases in the middle. CDR3 residues: CASSVEIYRDNEQFF. CDR3 nucleotide sequence: TGTGCCAGCAGCGTAGAAATTTACAGGGATAATGAGCAGTTCTTC.

The rearrangement joins TRBV6-5 to TRBJ1-1, with D maybe TRBD1 (5 bases). The CDR3 consists of 14 residues. In germline, CDR1 is MNHEY, CDR2 SVGAGI. Trimming pared 0 bases from V and 1 base from J, leaving 6 bases between. CDR3 in amino acids: CASSYSTENTEAFF. Here the CDR3 DNA reads TGTGCCAGCAGTTACTCGACAGAGAACACTGAAGCTTTCTTT.

The chain carries TRBV19 and TRBJ1-5; possible D gene TRBD1, 6 bases. V was trimmed by 3 bases and J by 0 bases, leaving 12 bases between them. Germline CDR1 LNHDA, CDR2 SQIVND (reference sequence). The CDR3 is 16 residues long. As DNA, the CDR3 is TGTGCCAGTAGTATGGGGGGGACATATAGCAATCAGCCCCAGCATTTT. Translated: CASSMGGTYSNQPQHF.

This clone was observed a few times. The chain couples TRBV2 to TRBJ1-5, with D perhaps TRBD1 (6 bases). This CDR3 comprises 13 residues. Germline assignment: CDR1 SNHLY and CDR2 FYNNEI. The ends were cut back, 5 bases at V and 3 bases at J, with 8 bases in the middle. CDR3 DNA: TGTGCCAGCAGTCGACAGGTCAATCAGCCCCAGCATTTT. Its protein product is CASSRQVNQPQHF.

This clone was seen only a few times. The chain couples TRBV19 to TRBJ1-2; no reliable D call. Trimming cost V 3 bases and J 7 bases, with 24 bases left between them. This CDR3 comprises 17 residues. The germline CDR1 and CDR2 sequences are LNHDA and SQIVND (reference sequence). The CDR3 coding sequence is TGTGCCAGTAGTATCACTCCAGGACCTTACCGCCTTATTGGCTACACCTTC. It is translated as CASSITPGPYRLIGYTF.

The chain uses TRBV7-2 and TRBJ2-3; possibly TRBD1 or TRBD2 for D (5 bases each). Between the trimmed V and J ends, which lost 5 bases and 1 base, there was a span of 10 bases. This CDR3 region has 14 residues. The germline V gene encodes CDR1 SGHTA and CDR2 FQGNSA. The CDR3 DNA reads TGTGCCAGCAGCCCAAGGGGAGGCACAGATACGCAGTATTTT. This sequence encodes CASSPRGGTDTQYF.

This clone was seen a single time. The genes are TRBV30 and TRBJ2-7; 8 bases are shared with TRBD1. The CDR3 length is 13 residues. The V gene's germline CDR1 is GTSNPN and CDR2 SVGIG (reference sequence). V shed 7 bases and J 4 bases; nucleotides not matched to a gene: 9. CDR3 in DNA: TGTGCCTCAACCCTAGACAGGGGTTACGAGCAGTACTTC. It is translated as CASTLDRGYEQYF.

The chain recombines TRBV9 with TRBJ2-1, with 8 nucleotides matching TRBD2. From germline, CDR1 is SGDLS and CDR2 YYNGEE. The V gene end was trimmed by 0 bases and the J gene end by 4 bases; junction bases not matched to a gene: 3. This CDR3 is 15 amino acids long. The DNA of the CDR3 is TGTGCCAGCAGCGTAGAAGCGGGAGCGTACAATGAGCAGTTCTTC. Residues: CASSVEAGAYNEQFF.

The chain is built from TRBV29-1 and TRBJ2-5; 7 bases fit TRBD1. Per the germline V gene, CDR1 is SQVTM and CDR2 is ANQGSEA. J lost 4 bases, V lost 4 bases, and 6 bases had no gene match. This CDR3 contains 13 residues. The CDR3 sequence is CSVGSGGSETQYF. CDR3 coding DNA: TGCAGCGTTGGGTCAGGGGGTTCAGAGACCCAGTACTTC.

The CDR3 loop is CASSGSGTAREPQHF. The CDR3 DNA follows: TGTGCCAGCAGTGGCTCGGGGACAGCAAGGGAGCCCCAGCATTTT. This chain joins TRBV2 and TRBJ1-5; 7 bases map to TRBD1. The germline V gene encodes CDR1 SNHLY and CDR2 FYNNEI. Losses at the gene ends were 4 bases for V and 8 bases for J; bases not matched to a gene: 11. The CDR3 length is 15 residues.

The chain is built from TRBV20-1 and TRBJ2-5; no definite D call. Looked up from germline, CDR1 is DFQATT and CDR2 is SNEGSKA (reference sequence). The V and J ends lost 7 bases and 4 bases respectively, with 10 bases between them. The CDR3 spans 11 residues. Here the CDR3 DNA reads TGCAGTGTGGATCCAGGAGAGACCCAGTACTTC. It is translated as CSVDPGETQYF.

CDR3: CASSFGGAAGTYNEQFF. CDR3 in DNA: TGCGCCAGCAGCTTCGGCGGAGCGGCAGGGACCTACAATGAGCAGTTCTTC. The chain carries TRBV5-1 and TRBJ2-1; possibly TRBD1 or TRBD2 for D (5 bases each). Germline V gene lookup returns CDR1 SGHRS and CDR2 YFSETQ. This CDR3 is built from 17 residues. Trimming cost V 2 bases and J 2 bases, with 17 bases left between them.

The V and J genes are TRBV28 and TRBJ2-3; 8 bases are shared with TRBD1. Germline V gene data show CDR1 as MDHEN and CDR2 as SYDVKM. The V segment lost 5 bases and the J segment 5 bases; nucleotides outside the gene matches: 6. The CDR3 loop spans 14 amino acids. CDR3 residues: CASSMTGVGDTQYF. CDR3 DNA: TGTGCCAGCAGTATGACAGGGGTAGGAGATACGCAGTATTTT.

The genes are TRBV11-2 and TRBJ1-1; D is ambiguous. Germline V gene sequence: CDR1 SGHAT, CDR2 FQNNGV. V shed 0 bases and J shed 3 bases, with 5 bases lying between them. The CDR3 loop spans 13 amino acids. CDR3 amino acids: CASSLELYTEAFF. CDR3 coding DNA: TGTGCCAGCAGCTTAGAACTTTACACTGAAGCTTTCTTT.

The chain carries TRBV7-6 and TRBJ2-5; D is unresolved. Germline CDR1 reads SGHVS; CDR2 reads FNYEAQ. CDR3 length equals 12 residues. V was cut by 5 bases and J by 4 bases, with 8 bases left in between. The CDR3 spells CASSVAGETQYF. The DNA for the CDR3 is TGTGCCAGCAGCGTGGCAGGAGAGACCCAGTACTTC. Full variable domain (missing parts from reference TRBV7-6 and TRBJ2-5): GAGVSQSPRYKVTKRGQDVALRCDPISGHVSLYWYRQALGQGPEFLTYFNYEAQQDKSGLPNDRFSAERPEGSISTLTIQRTEQRDSAMYRCASSVAGETQYFGPGTRLLVL.

This chain connects TRBV30 to TRBJ1-1; 8 bases align to TRBD1. The CDR3 has 15 amino acids. Germline values: CDR1 GTSNPN, CDR2 SVGIG (reference sequence). V was pared by 1 base and J by 11 bases, with 15 bases of the junction left unmatched. CDR3 bases: TGTGCCTGGAGTGATTACGGGCAGGGGGCCGGGGGGGCTTTCTTT. Protein product: CAWSDYGQGAGGAFF.

The rearrangement joins TRBV18 to TRBJ1-4; D is undetermined. Germline V lookup: CDR1 KGHSH, CDR2 LQKENI. The V end was cut by 0 bases, the J end by 8 bases, with 16 bases between. The CDR3 is 16 residues long. CDR3 nucleotide sequence: TGTGCCAGCTCACCACCGAAGGCACCCGAGGGCGAAAAACTGTTTTTT. Translating it yields CASSPPKAPEGEKLFF.

The rearrangement links TRBV10-2 to TRBJ1-5, with D maybe TRBD1 (5 bases). Trimming removed 8 bases at V and 7 bases at J, with 12 bases between. The CDR3 runs to 12 residues. Germline V CDR1 and CDR2: WSHSY, SAAADI. The CDR3 DNA is TGCGCCAGCTCTAAAGGGGAGCAGCCCCAGCATTTT. The encoded protein is CASSKGEQPQHF.

This clone has only one observation. The chain employs TRBV7-9 and TRBJ2-1; 9 bases agree with TRBD2. Germline V gene lookup returns CDR1 SEHNR and CDR2 FQNEAQ (reference sequence). The V gene end was trimmed by 1 base and the J gene end by 1 base; junction bases not matched to a gene: 8. The CDR3 runs 18 residues. The CDR3 protein is CASSLVGSGRESYNEQFF. The CDR3 bases are TGTGCCAGCAGCTTAGTAGGTAGCGGGAGAGAGTCCTACAATGAGCAGTTCTTC.

CDR3 bases: TGTGCCAGCAGTGTGAGTCAATTCTACAATGAGCAGTTCTTC. Residues: CASSVSQFYNEQFF. The chain couples TRBV6-4 to TRBJ2-1; D unresolved. The CDR3 has 14 residues. Trimming removed 4 bases from V and 3 bases from J, with 10 bases in between. Germline V lookup: CDR1 MRHNA, CDR2 SNTAGT.

The chain recombines TRBV18 with TRBJ1-1; D gene unclear. The CDR3 loop spans 13 amino acids. From germline, CDR1 is KGHSH and CDR2 LQKENI. Trimming pared 2 bases from V and 3 bases from J, leaving 7 bases between. The CDR3: CASSPNRDTEAFF. The CDR3 DNA reads TGTGCCAGCTCACCAAACCGGGACACTGAAGCTTTCTTT. Combining the CDR3 with reference TRBV18 and TRBJ1-1 gives the whole variable domain NAGVMQNPRHLVRRRGQEARLRCSPMKGHSHVYWYRQLPEEGLKFMVYLQKENIIDESGMPKERFSAEFPKEGPSILRIQQVVRGDSAAYFCASSPNRDTEAFFGQGTRLTVV.

The chain carries TRBV28 and TRBJ1-5; possibly TRBD1 for D (6 bases). V was clipped by 7 bases and J by 6 bases, with 19 bases between them. This CDR3 has 15 amino acids. The germline V gene encodes CDR1 MDHEN and CDR2 SYDVKM. CDR3 sequence reads: CASTGLQGPAQPQHF. CDR3 sequence (DNA): TGTGCCAGCACCGGACTCCAGGGGCCCGCTCAGCCCCAGCATTTT.

This chain connects TRBV7-9 to TRBJ2-1; D unresolved. Germline V gives CDR1 SEHNR, CDR2 FQNEAQ (reference sequence). CDR3 length equals 12 residues. V shed 5 bases and J shed 10 bases, with 12 bases lying between them. CDR3 protein: CASSRAPREQFF. The DNA for the CDR3 is TGTGCCAGCAGCCGGGCCCCCCGGGAGCAGTTCTTC.

The chain links TRBV7-5 to TRBJ1-1; the D call in the table, TRBD1, was not verified against the DNA. TRBV7-5 is classified as a pseudogene. There are 14 residues in the CDR3. The CDR3 loop is CARRPTGTGAEAFF. As DNA, the CDR3 is TGTGCCAGAAGACCGACAGGGACTGGGGCTGAAGCTTTCTTT.

The rearrangement joins TRBV11-2 to TRBJ2-7, with 7 bases aligning to TRBD1. The V segment lost 0 bases and the J segment 6 bases; nucleotides outside the gene matches: 11. The CDR3 covers 16 residues. The V gene's germline CDR1 is SGHAT and CDR2 FQNNGV. The CDR3 is CASSLERQDRLSEQYF. The CDR3, as DNA: TGTGCCAGCAGCTTAGAACGTCAGGACAGGCTCTCCGAGCAGTACTTC.

This clone was observed a single time. CDR3 coding DNA: TGTGCCAGCAGCCGACAGCCTGACTACGAGCAGTACTTC. It codes for CASSRQPDYEQYF. The J gene is TRBJ2-7, the V gene TRBV5-6, with D perhaps matching TRBD1 (5 bases). In germline, CDR1 is SGHDT, CDR2 YYEEEE. CDR3 length equals 13 residues. Trimming took 4 bases from V and 3 from J, leaving 11 bases between them.

The chain combines TRBV7-9 with TRBJ2-3; D possibly corresponds to TRBD2 (5 bases). V was pared by 1 base and J by 2 bases, with 10 bases between. Germline-derived CDR1 and CDR2 are SEHNR and FQNEAQ (reference sequence). This CDR3 has 15 residues. The CDR3 coding sequence is TGTGCCAGCAGCTTAGAGGGAGTGAACACAGATACGCAGTATTTT. Protein: CASSLEGVNTDTQYF.

The rearrangement joins TRBV27 to TRBJ1-6; 7 nucleotides agree with TRBD1. The CDR3 consists of 13 residues. The junction had 5 bases not matched to a gene; V was cut back by 6 bases and J by 9 bases. CDR1 is MNHEY and CDR2 is SMNVEV in the germline V gene (reference sequence). Written as DNA, the CDR3 is TGTGCCAGCAGCCCGACAGGGCTTTCACCCCTCCACTTT. Translation: CASSPTGLSPLHF.

The genes are TRBV5-6 and TRBJ1-4; 7 bases are a match to TRBD1. The germline CDR1 and CDR2 sequences are SGHDT and YYEEEE. CDR3 size: 16 residues. V lost 3 bases, J lost 0 bases, and 5 bases stayed unmatched. The CDR3 nucleotides read TGTGCCAGCAGCTCTGGGACAGCAGCAACTAATGAAAAACTGTTTTTT. Translated: CASSSGTAATNEKLFF.

V usage is TRBV2 and J usage is TRBJ2-1, with no clear D. This CDR3 has 11 amino acids. The V end lost 7 bases, the J end lost 10 bases, and 11 bases lay between the germline ends. Germline V gives CDR1 SNHLY, CDR2 FYNNEI. The CDR3 nucleotides read TGTGCCAGCACTCGGGCTCTAGAGCAGTTCTTC. Protein product: CASTRALEQFF.

J is TRBJ2-2 and V is TRBV9; D is ambiguous. The CDR3 is 15 residues long. The germline V gene encodes CDR1 SGDLS and CDR2 YYNGEE. Trimming stripped 6 bases from V and 4 bases from J, with 16 bases between. CDR3: CASTPSDWSTGELFF. The CDR3 coding sequence is TGTGCCAGCACGCCCTCAGACTGGAGCACCGGGGAGCTGTTTTTT.

The chain carries TRBV29-1 and TRBJ2-4; D remains unclear. Germline CDR1 and CDR2: SQVTM and ANQGSEA. The CDR3 covers 11 residues. The V end was cut by 6 bases, the J end by 9 bases, with 12 bases between. The CDR3 sequence: CSVQLTFIQYF. The CDR3 DNA sequence: TGCAGCGTCCAGTTGACGTTCATTCAGTACTTC.